The 15 T cell receptor beta chains given below trace back to one sample, sequenced in a study of OX40 agonist ivuxolimab in advanced cancers. Here immunoSEQ multiplex PCR was the method, and the copy in TCRdb shows in-frame clones only, minus some. The table records fewer than 70,000 clones, 70% to 85% of them present only once. The source was CD4+ or CD8+ T cells sorted from blood, collected in a trial of the OX40 agonist ivuxolimab. These receptor sequences come from an adult with an advanced solid tumor such as melanoma, head and neck, liver or kidney cancer.

This chain joins TRBV7-9 and TRBJ2-7, with a weak D call TRBD2 (5 bases). There are 14 residues in the CDR3. The germline V and J ends were trimmed by 6 bases and 1 base, with 13 bases remaining between them. Germline loops: CDR1 SEHNR, CDR2 FQNEAQ (reference sequence). The CDR3 here is CASRASLGSYEQYF. CDR3 bases: TGTGCCAGCAGGGCTAGCCTAGGTTCCTACGAGCAGTACTTC.

CDR3 sequence: CSVEVVQGYEQYF. In nucleotides, the CDR3 is TGCAGCGTTGAAGTAGTCCAGGGCTACGAGCAGTACTTC. V and J are TRBV29-1 and TRBJ2-7, with TRBD1 as a possible D gene (5 bases). Trimming removed 1 base from V and 3 bases from J, with 10 bases in between. Germline loops: CDR1 SQVTM, CDR2 ANQGSEA. This CDR3 is 13 amino acids long.

V usage is TRBV14 and J usage is TRBJ2-7; 8 bases line up with TRBD2. The CDR3 loop spans 15 amino acids. Germline V gives CDR1 SGHDN, CDR2 FVKESK. V shed 4 bases, J shed 0 bases, and the junction held 5 bases outside the gene matches. In nucleotides, the CDR3 is TGTGCCAGCAGCCTACCGGGGACTAGCTCCTACGAGCAGTACTTC. The encoded protein is CASSLPGTSSYEQYF. The full variable domain, rest sourced from reference TRBV14 and TRBJ2-7, is EAGVTQFPSHSVIEKGQTVTLRCDPISGHDNLYWYRRVMGKEIKFLLHFVKESKQDESGMPNNRFLAERTGGTYSTLKVQPAELEDSGVYFCASSLPGTSSYEQYFGPGTRLTVT.

V usage is TRBV10-3 and J usage is TRBJ2-1; 9 positions agree with TRBD2. CDR1 and CDR2 (germline): ENHRY, SYGVKD. The CDR3 spans 13 residues. The trim removed 7 bases at V and 7 bases at J, leaving 5 bases unmatched. The CDR3 DNA reads TGTGCCATCAAGGCGGGAGGGCAAAATGAGCAGTTCTTC. Translation: CAIKAGGQNEQFF.

The chain links TRBV10-3 to TRBJ1-1; possibly TRBD1 for D (6 bases). The V gene lost 6 bases and the J gene lost 1 base, with 15 bases spanning the gap. Germline V gene lookup returns CDR1 ENHRY and CDR2 SYGVKD. The CDR3 is 15 amino acids. CDR3 bases: TGTGCCATCAGGGACACGGGGGCGCGGAACACTGAAGCTTTCTTT. Translation: CAIRDTGARNTEAFF.

The genes are TRBV28 and TRBJ2-5; possible D gene TRBD2, 6 bases. The CDR3 spans 14 residues. From germline, CDR1 is MDHEN and CDR2 SYDVKM. The V end lost 2 bases, the J end lost 5 bases, and 12 bases lay between the germline ends. The CDR3 nucleotides are TGTGCCAGCAGTTTAGAGTCTAGCGTCGAGACCCAGTACTTC. It codes for CASSLESSVETQYF. The full variable domain, with the rest looked up from reference TRBV28 and TRBJ2-5, is DVKVTQSSRYLVKRTGEKVFLECVQDMDHENMFWYRQDPGLGLRLIYFSYDVKMKEKGDIPEGYSVSREKKERFSLILESASTNQTSMYLCASSLESSVETQYFGPGTRLLVL.

This clone has a handful of counts. V is TRBV10-1 and J is TRBJ1-1; possible D gene TRBD1, 5 bases. V lost 2 bases and J 5 bases, leaving 12 bases between the germline ends. Germline lookup yields CDR1 WNHNN and CDR2 SYGVQD (reference sequence). This CDR3 is built from 14 residues. The chain's CDR3 is CASSEDTGRTEAFF. CDR3 bases: TGCGCCAGCAGTGAGGACACGGGGCGAACTGAAGCTTTCTTT.

The rearrangement uses TRBV6-6 and TRBJ1-5; D call uncertain. Per germline, CDR1 MNHNY and CDR2 SVGAGI (reference sequence). The CDR3 is made up of 13 amino acids. V was clipped by 2 bases and J by 2 bases, with 4 bases between them. This chain's CDR3 is CASSYGGNQPQHF. The CDR3 DNA reads as TGTGCCAGCAGTTACGGCGGCAATCAGCCCCAGCATTTT.

This chain joins TRBV7-8 and TRBJ2-5; perhaps D is TRBD1 or TRBD2 (5 bases each). Germline V gives CDR1 SGHVS, CDR2 FQNEAQ. The CDR3 has 14 residues. V was cut by 3 bases and J by 5 bases, with 13 bases left in between. The CDR3 DNA sequence: TGTGCCAGCAGCTTGGCCGGGGCGAGGGAGACCCAGTACTTC. Protein product: CASSLAGARETQYF.

In its sample, this clone was seen a few times. The chain has TRBV5-1 and TRBJ1-3; the match to TRBD1 covers 7 bases. The CDR3 sequence is 16 residues long. Germline V gene sequence: CDR1 SGHRS, CDR2 YFSETQ. J gave up 2 bases and V 2 bases, and 7 bases lay outside the gene matches. The CDR3 region is CASSLGTGDTGNTIYF. In DNA form, the CDR3 reads TGCGCCAGCAGCTTAGGAACAGGGGACACTGGAAACACCATATATTTT. Using reference TRBV5-1 and TRBJ1-3 for the parts outside the CDR3, the full variable domain is KAGVTQTPRYLIKTRGQQVTLSCSPISGHRSVSWYQQTPGQGLQFLFEYFSETQRNKGNFPGRFSGRQFSNSRSEMNVSTLELGDSALYLCASSLGTGDTGNTIYFGEGSWLTVV.

This rearrangement joins TRBV5-4 to TRBJ2-3; D remains unclear. CDR1 and CDR2 from the germline V gene are SGHNT and YYREEE (reference sequence). Trimming removed 4 bases from V and 2 bases from J, with 14 bases in between. The CDR3 is 15 amino acids. CDR3 amino acids: CASSAGTGLTDTQYF. DNA for the CDR3: TGTGCCAGCAGCGCCGGTACGGGTCTCACAGATACGCAGTATTTT.

The J gene is TRBJ2-1, the V gene TRBV7-2; D is possibly TRBD2 (7 bases). The CDR3 has 14 residues. Germline V gives CDR1 SGHTA, CDR2 FQGNSA. V lost 5 bases, J lost 8 bases, and 16 bases lay in between. CDR3 sequence reads: CASSRAGAWDEQFF. CDR3 bases: TGTGCCAGCAGCCGCGCGGGGGCCTGGGATGAGCAGTTCTTC. The variable domain in full, completed from reference TRBV7-2 and TRBJ2-1, reads GAGVSQSPSNKVTEKGKDVELRCDPISGHTALYWYRQSLGQGLEFLIYFQGNSAPDKSGLPSDRFSAERTGGSVSTLTIQRTQQEDSAVYLCASSRAGAWDEQFFGPGTRLTVL.

The rearrangement links TRBV21-1 to TRBJ2-7; TRBD1 is taken as the D call from the table, unchecked against the DNA. TRBV21-1 corresponds to a pseudogene. The CDR3 extends over 15 amino acids. Here the CDR3 reads CASSTRTGTNYEQYF. The CDR3 nucleotides are TGTGCCAGCAGCACGCGGACAGGGACAAATTACGAGCAGTACTTC.

A remark on this clone: A read error may produce the germline difference seen at one junction end. This chain uses TRBV6-1 with TRBJ1-5, with D maybe TRBD1 (5 bases). The length of the CDR3 is 13 residues. In germline, CDR1 is MNHNS, CDR2 SASEGT. This CDR3 is CGSKSTATEPQHF. The CDR3 nucleotides read TGTGGCAGCAAGTCGACAGCTACGGAGCCCCAGCATTTT.

The V and J genes are TRBV23-1 and TRBJ1-2; 7 positions match TRBD1. TRBV23-1 is noted as an ORF with a role that remains uncertain. With 4 bases clipped from V and 2 bases from J, the junction kept 10 bases outside the gene matches. This CDR3 is 16 amino acids long. The CDR3 nucleotides read TGCGCCAGCAGTCCACCTCGACAGGGAACCAACTATGGCTACACCTTC. Amino acids: CASSPPRQGTNYGYTF.